The following is a T cell receptor beta chain sequence with its context. Its antigen is not known. Source study methods: Around 1.5% of 150,000 to 200,000 clonotypes matched previously reported viral-epitope-specific VDJdb entries. Method: immunoSEQ multiplex PCR; TCRdb's copy keeps in-frame clones and lacks some. V, J and clone size derive from that table, while D and trimming were established from the DNA sequence. Altogether several thousand clones are present, about 87% being singletons, with the ten largest covering 16%. The sample belongs to a study of hypomethylating agent response in myelodysplastic syndrome. On the study more broadly: The myelodysplastic syndrome patients comprised roughly nine men and a couple of women. Response meant complete response or hematologic improvement; all other patients were non-responders. Study-level findings and limits: No significant post-treatment change in richness, rarefaction diversity or clonality, across all patients or response groups.

Germline V gives CDR1 LNHDA, CDR2 SQIVND (reference sequence). The CDR3 loop spans 16 amino acids. Between the trimmed V and J ends, which lost 4 bases and 0 bases, there was a span of 13 bases. The sequences come from bone marrow, collected before or after starting hypomethylating agent treatment for myelodysplastic syndrome (not recorded which). The receptor comes from a human donor with myelodysplastic syndrome. The rearrangement links TRBV19 to TRBJ1-5; possible D gene TRBD1, 6 bases. CDR3 nucleotide sequence: TGTGCCAGTAGTAAAGCTTGGGACATTAGCAATCAGCCCCAGCATTTT. Translation: CASSKAWDISNQPQHF.